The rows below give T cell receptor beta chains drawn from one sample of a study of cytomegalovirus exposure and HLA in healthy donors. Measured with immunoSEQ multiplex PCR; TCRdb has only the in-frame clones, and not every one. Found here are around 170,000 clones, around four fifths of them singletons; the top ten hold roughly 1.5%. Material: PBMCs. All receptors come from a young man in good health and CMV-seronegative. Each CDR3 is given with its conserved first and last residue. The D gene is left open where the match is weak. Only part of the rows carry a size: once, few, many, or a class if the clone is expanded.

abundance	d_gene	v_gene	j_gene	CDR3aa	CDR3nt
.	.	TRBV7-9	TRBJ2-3	CASSLGVGSHTDTQYF	TGTGCCAGCAGCTTAGGGGTCGGGTCCCACACAGATACGCAGTATTTT
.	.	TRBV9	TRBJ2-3	CASSVRATGDPDTQYF	TGTGCCAGCAGCGTTAGGGCAACGGGAGACCCAGATACGCAGTATTTT
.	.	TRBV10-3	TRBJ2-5	CAISAAGTTGEETQYF	TGTGCCATCAGTGCCGCGGGGACCACTGGAGAAGAGACCCAGTACTTC
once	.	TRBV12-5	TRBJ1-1	CASGLVSGWGAFF	TGTGCTAGTGGTTTGGTATCGGGGTGGGGAGCTTTCTTT
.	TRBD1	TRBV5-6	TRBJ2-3	CASTPTGWGTDTDTQYF	TGTGCCAGCACCCCTACCGGCTGGGGGACAGACACAGATACGCAGTATTTT
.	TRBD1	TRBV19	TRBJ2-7	CASSRTGGLYEQYF	TGTGCCAGTAGTCGGACAGGGGGCTTATACGAGCAGTACTTC
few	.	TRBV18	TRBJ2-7	CASSPPRFPYEQYF	TGTGCCAGCTCACCACCCAGGTTTCCCTACGAGCAGTACTTC
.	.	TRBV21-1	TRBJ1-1	CASSKRGENTEAFF	TGTGCCAGCAGCAAACGGGGGGAGAACACTGAAGCTTTCTTT
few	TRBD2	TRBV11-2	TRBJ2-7	CASSLEAGGTYEQYF	TGTGCCAGCAGCTTAGAGGCGGGGGGTACCTACGAGCAGTACTTC
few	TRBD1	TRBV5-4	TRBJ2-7	CASSLDRGLIEQYF	TGTGCCAGCAGCTTGGACAGGGGGCTGATCGAGCAGTACTTC